This T cell receptor (beta chain) is from a study of immune evolution from preneoplasia to lung adenocarcinoma. Study conclusions and caveats: Normal lung had the highest top T cell clone frequencies. KRAS-mutant nodules had the highest T cell clonality. Clonality was highest in normal lung, lower in later-stage lesions apparently.

The V gene lost 6 bases and the J gene lost 4 bases, with 13 bases spanning the gap. The germline V gene encodes CDR1 MDHEN and CDR2 SYDVKM. This CDR3 comprises 14 residues. Nucleic acids came from premalignant or tumor cells enriched by macro-dissection. Produced via immunoSEQ multiplex PCR; TCRdb's table is partial and in-frame only. The repertoire includes around 10,000 clones, under 80% of them detected once, and around 3.9% sits in the top ten. In the case of this clone: Its antigen is currently unknown.

Sequences were obtained from FFPE minimally invasive lung adenocarcinoma tissue. This chain links TRBV28 with TRBJ1-5, with a possible D match to TRBD1 (6 bases). This TCR was sampled from a person between 60 and 80 years old with lung adenocarcinoma. The CDR3 sequence is CASRNPGQNQPQHF. The CDR3 DNA reads as TGTGCCAGCAGAAATCCGGGACAAAATCAGCCCCAGCATTTT.